A selection of T cell receptor beta chains follows, all from one sample in a study of cytomegalovirus exposure and HLA in healthy donors. TCRdb's copy holds only in-frame clones and misses some; the assay was immunoSEQ multiplex PCR. The sample has some 150,000 clones; about 90% are singletons. Material for sequencing was PBMCs. These receptors originate from a woman aged 25 to 39 in good health and CMV-seropositive. The CDR3 runs from the conserved cysteine through the conserved F or W. A D gene is named only where the DNA matches it firmly. Clone size, where shown, is once, few, many, or a class for clones that have expanded.

abundance	d_gene	v_gene	j_gene	CDR3nt	CDR3aa
.	.	TRBV15	TRBJ2-2	TGTGCCACCAGGTTCGGAGTGCGTGGGACCGGGGAGCTGTTTTTT	CATRFGVRGTGELFF
.	.	TRBV28	TRBJ2-7	TGTGCCAGCAGTTTGGGGCGGGGTTACTCCTACGAGCAGTACTTC	CASSLGRGYSYEQYF
.	TRBD2	TRBV5-1	TRBJ2-7	TGCGCCAGCAGCTTGGCGACGGGAGGGGGTTACGAGCAGTACTTC	CASSLATGGGYEQYF
.	.	TRBV19	TRBJ1-1	TGTGCCACTCGAGGGGCAGGGGACACTGAAGCTTTCTTT	CATRGAGDTEAFF
.	.	TRBV18	TRBJ2-1	TGTGCCAGCTCATCGGCCGATAGGGGCCTCGACAATGAGCAGTTCTTC	CASSSADRGLDNEQFF
.	TRBD2	TRBV6-1	TRBJ2-5	TGTGCCAGCAGGGCGGGGGTAGTGGAGACCCAGTACTTC	CASRAGVVETQYF
.	.	TRBV7-8	TRBJ2-7	TGTGCCAGCAGCTTAAGTGACATATACGAGCAGTACTTC	CASSLSDIYEQYF
.	TRBD2	TRBV5-8	TRBJ2-7	TGTGCCAGCAGCTTGCGGGGTAGCGGGAGCTCCTACGAGCAGTACTTC	CASSLRGSGSSYEQYF
.	TRBD2	TRBV28	TRBJ2-7	TGTGCCAGCAGTGGGCGGGGGGCGGTTCTCTACGAGCAGTACTTC	CASSGRGAVLYEQYF
.	.	TRBV28	TRBJ1-5	TGTGCCAGCAGTTTATTCAGGGGTGGGTACAATCAGCCCCAGCATTTT	CASSLFRGGYNQPQHF
.	TRBD2	TRBV7-7	TRBJ2-1	TGTGCCAGCAGCTACGCTATAGCGGGAGGTTATGAGCAGTTCTTC	CASSYAIAGGYEQFF
.	TRBD1	TRBV4-1	TRBJ1-4	TGCGCCAGCAGCCAAGATCGGGGGACAGGGGTGCCAACTAATGAAAAACTGTTTTTT	CASSQDRGTGVPTNEKLFF
.	.	TRBV9	TRBJ1-4	TGTGCCAGCAGCGCCCCGGACAGCAATGAAAAACTGTTTTTT	CASSAPDSNEKLFF
.	TRBD2	TRBV4-1	TRBJ2-5	TGCGCCAGCAGCCAAGGGGGGAGGGGAGAGACCCAGTACTTC	CASSQGGRGETQYF
.	.	TRBV6-1	TRBJ2-1	TGTGCCAGCAGTAGTTTGTGGGAGTACAATGAGCAGTTCTTC	CASSSLWEYNEQFF
.	TRBD1	TRBV7-9	TRBJ1-1	TGTGCCAGCAGCTACGGACAGGAGAACACTGAAGCTTTCTTT	CASSYGQENTEAFF
.	.	TRBV5-1	TRBJ2-2	TGCGCCAGCAGGGTAAGCGGAAACACCGGGGAGCTGTTTTTT	CASRVSGNTGELFF
once	TRBD1	TRBV2	TRBJ2-7	TGTGCCAGCAGTACCGGGACAGGGAAGCAGTACTTC	CASSTGTGKQYF
.	TRBD2	TRBV2	TRBJ2-7	TGTGCCAGCAGGTCTGTAAACTTGGCGGGAGGCTACCCTAACGAGCAGTACTTC	CASRSVNLAGGYPNEQYF
.	.	TRBV7-2	TRBJ2-7	TGTGCCAGCAGCCCCAGATACAACGAGCAGTACTTC	CASSPRYNEQYF
.	.	TRBV7-3	TRBJ1-1	TGTGCCAGCAGCGCGGACAGCCTTAACACTGAAGCTTTCTTT	CASSADSLNTEAFF
.	.	TRBV12-5	TRBJ2-5	TGTGCTAGTGGTTTAGGGTCTAGAGGGCAAGAGACCCAGTACTTC	CASGLGSRGQETQYF
.	TRBD2	TRBV2	TRBJ2-5	TGTGCCAGCAGTGTAGCGCGGGGGTGGGGAGAGACCCAGTACTTC	CASSVARGWGETQYF
.	TRBD2	TRBV7-9	TRBJ2-7	TGTGCCAGCAGCTCACCGGGGACTAGCGGGAGAAGCTACGAGCAGTACTTC	CASSSPGTSGRSYEQYF
once	.	TRBV5-1	TRBJ2-7	TGCGCCAGCAGCTTGGTTCGAGACGAGCAGTACTTC	CASSLVRDEQYF
.	TRBD1	TRBV6-5	TRBJ2-7	TGTGCCAGCAGTCCCCTCAACAGGGGCCGGGGCGAGCAGTACTTC	CASSPLNRGRGEQYF
.	TRBD1	TRBV7-9	TRBJ2-7	TGTGCCAGCAGCTTTGCCGGGACAGGAGCTTACTTC	CASSFAGTGAYF
.	TRBD1	TRBV5-4	TRBJ2-1	TGTGCCAGCAGCGAGGGGACAGGGGTTTTGTCGGATGAGCAGTTCTTC	CASSEGTGVLSDEQFF
.	.	TRBV27	TRBJ1-1	TGTGCCAGCAGTGCCGGAAGGGCAGGGGACACTGAAGCTTTCTTT	CASSAGRAGDTEAFF
once	TRBD1	TRBV7-2	TRBJ2-7	TGTGCCAGCAGCTCGACGCCCGGGACAGGGGTCGAGCAGTACTTC	CASSSTPGTGVEQYF
.	TRBD2	TRBV28	TRBJ2-1	TGTGCCAGCCGCCAACCCGGGACTAGCCACCTCAATGAGCAGTTCTTC	CASRQPGTSHLNEQFF
once	TRBD1	TRBV19	TRBJ1-1	TGTGCCAGTGGACAGGTATCGGCGTCTGAAGCTTTCTTT	CASGQVSASEAFF
.	.	TRBV12-2	TRBJ2-7	TGTGCAAGTCGCTTAGTAGGAGGAGACTACGAGCAGTACTTC	CASRLVGGDYEQYF
.	TRBD1	TRBV27	TRBJ2-3	TGTGCCAGCAGTTTGGACAGGGAAACAGATACGCAGTATTTT	CASSLDRETDTQYF
.	.	TRBV28	TRBJ2-7	TGTGCCAGCAGTTTCTTCGGGGGACTTTCCTACGAGCAGTACTTC	CASSFFGGLSYEQYF
.	.	TRBV6-5	TRBJ2-7	TGTGCCAGCAGTAAGGGACTCGTAAGCTCCTACGAGCAGTACTTC	CASSKGLVSSYEQYF
.	.	TRBV29-1	TRBJ1-2	TGCAGCGCTTTTGCGCGGGTTGATGGCTACACCTTC	CSAFARVDGYTF
.	.	TRBV7-9	TRBJ1-2	TGTGCCAGCAGCTTAGATAATACAGATGGCTACACCTTC	CASSLDNTDGYTF
.	.	TRBV6-4	TRBJ1-5	TGTGCCAGCACTCCGGGAGGGAGAGATCAGCCCCAGCATTTT	CASTPGGRDQPQHF
.	TRBD1	TRBV6-1	TRBJ2-2	TGTGCCAGCAGTGATACAGGGGGCACCGGGGAGCTGTTTTTT	CASSDTGGTGELFF
once	.	TRBV28	TRBJ1-1	TGTGCCAGCAGTGCGCAGAGGGTGAACACTGAAGCTTTCTTT	CASSAQRVNTEAFF
once	TRBD1	TRBV7-2	TRBJ2-7	TGTGCCAGCAGCTCCGGGGGGACAGGGGGTACAGAGCAGTACTTC	CASSSGGTGGTEQYF
.	TRBD1	TRBV2	TRBJ1-5	TGTGCCAGCAGCGAAGACAGGGTAGACAATCAGCCCCAGCATTTT	CASSEDRVDNQPQHF
.	TRBD1	TRBV5-1	TRBJ2-7	TGCGCCAGCAGCTTGGAGGGGGCTGGCGAGCAGTACTTC	CASSLEGAGEQYF
.	.	TRBV13	TRBJ2-7	TGTGCCAGCAGCTTATTAGCAGAGTCCTCCTACGAGCAGTACTTC	CASSLLAESSYEQYF
.	.	TRBV11-2	TRBJ2-3	TGTGCCAGCAGCTTAATGTCCGTCGGGGGAGATACGCAGTATTTT	CASSLMSVGGDTQYF
.	.	TRBV28	TRBJ1-4	TGTGCCAGCAGTTTATATTCGACAGCCACAAGAGGAGTAGAACTGTTTTTT	CASSLYSTATRGVELFF
.	.	TRBV6-5	TRBJ2-2	TGTGCCAGCATCAAAAGCAGGATCAGCGGGGAGCTGTTTTTT	CASIKSRISGELFF
.	TRBD1	TRBV15	TRBJ2-3	TGTGCCACCAGCAAAGTGTTCAACAGGGGTTATGCAGATACGCAGTATTTT	CATSKVFNRGYADTQYF
.	TRBD1	TRBV6-6	TRBJ2-7	TGTGCCAGCAGCCGACAGGGAAGTGGGTCCTACGAGCAGTACTTC	CASSRQGSGSYEQYF
.	.	TRBV7-9	TRBJ2-5	TGTGCCAGCAGCTTAGCCGGACTGGGAGAGACCCAGTACTTC	CASSLAGLGETQYF
.	TRBD2	TRBV2	TRBJ2-3	TGTGCCAGCAGCCTCACTAGCGGGGGGCCGCCAGATACGCAGTATTTT	CASSLTSGGPPDTQYF